These 27 T cell receptor beta chains share one sample of origin, sequenced in a study of T cell responses to AZD1222 COVID-19 vaccine. Some clones are missing from TCRdb's copy, which holds only in-frame ones; the method was immunoSEQ multiplex PCR. The sample has roughly 170,000 clones, about 86% seen once. The material sequenced was peripheral blood, taken on day 0 of AZD1222 vaccination. The receptor set was obtained from an adult in good health.

The chain recombines TRBV6-2 or TRBV6-3 with TRBJ2-7, with 10 positions matching TRBD2. J was trimmed by 1 base and V by 3 bases; bases with no gene match: 3. The CDR3 sequence is 15 residues long. The germline gives CDR1 MNHEY, CDR2 SVGEGT. The CDR3 sequence: CASSYGLAVSYEQYF. The CDR3 DNA reads TGTGCCAGCAGTTATGGACTAGCGGTATCCTACGAGCAGTACTTC.

The chain has TRBV3-1 (or the pseudogene TRBV3-2) and TRBJ2-1, with 8 bases matching TRBD2. CDR3 size: 18 residues. The V and J ends lost 2 bases and 4 bases, in that order; junction bases with no gene match: 13. CDR1 is LGHDT and CDR2 is YNNKEL in the germline V gene (reference sequence). DNA of the CDR3: TGTGCCAGCAGCCAAAGATTGAATAGCGGGAAGGGGTACAATGAGCAGTTCTTC. Its protein product is CASSQRLNSGKGYNEQFF.

The count of this clone is one. This chain joins TRBV19 and TRBJ1-4, with 12 bases matching TRBD1. CDR1 and CDR2 (germline): LNHDA, SQIVND (reference sequence). V dropped 1 base and J dropped 8; count of bases not matched to a gene: 2. The length of the CDR3 is 15 residues. The CDR3: CASSIGGTGGEKLFF. CDR3 DNA sequence: TGTGCCAGTAGTATAGGGGGGACAGGGGGCGAAAAACTGTTTTTT.

The chain employs TRBV7-9 and TRBJ1-2; D gene uncertain. Germline V gene data show CDR1 as SEHNR and CDR2 as FQNEAQ (reference sequence). The V end was cut by 6 bases, the J end by 5 bases, with 16 bases between. This CDR3 is built from 14 residues. The CDR3 sequence is CASSPWSSTYGYTF. DNA of the CDR3: TGTGCCAGCAGTCCATGGTCTAGTACTTATGGCTACACCTTC.

The rearrangement joins TRBV30 to TRBJ2-7; D is unclear. Germline values: CDR1 GTSNPN, CDR2 SVGIG (reference sequence). V lost 2 bases, J lost 2 bases, and 7 bases lay in between. The CDR3 totals 12 residues. The CDR3 nucleotides are TGTGCCTGGAGTAGTCAGACCTACGAGCAGTACTTC. Translated: CAWSSQTYEQYF.

This clone appeared a single time. V and J are TRBV19 and TRBJ2-5; weak D call: TRBD1 (5 bases). CDR3 length: 11 amino acids. V lost 6 bases to trimming and J lost 5 bases, with 7 bases between them. In germline, CDR1 is LNHDA, CDR2 SQIVND (reference sequence). Written as DNA, the CDR3 is TGTGCCAGTAGCAAGGGGGAGACCCAGTACTTC. Amino acid sequence: CASSKGETQYF. Variable domain in full (rest from reference TRBV19 and TRBJ2-5): DGGITQSPKYLFRKEGQNVTLSCEQNLNHDAMYWYRQDPGQGLRLIYYSQIVNDFQKGDIAEGYSVSREKKESFPLTVTSAQKNPTAFYLCASSKGETQYFGPGTRLLVL.

The chain links TRBV5-6 to TRBJ2-3; the D call may be TRBD1 or TRBD2 (6 bases each). The CDR3 totals 17 residues. The germline V gene encodes CDR1 SGHDT and CDR2 YYEEEE. V was clipped by 3 bases and J by 5 bases, with 22 bases between them. The CDR3 spells CASSSPGHEVGGDTQYF. CDR3 DNA sequence: TGTGCCAGCAGCTCCCCGGGACACGAGGTGGGGGGAGATACGCAGTATTTT.

The chain uses TRBV5-6 and TRBJ1-5, with 8 bases identical to TRBD1. CDR1 is SGHDT and CDR2 is YYEEEE in the germline V gene. There are 16 residues in the CDR3. Trimming removed 3 bases from V and 2 bases from J; junction bases left unmatched: 7. CDR3: CASSSSGGVGNQPQHF. In nucleotides, the CDR3 is TGTGCCAGCAGCTCTTCAGGGGGCGTGGGCAATCAGCCCCAGCATTTT.

The chain is built from TRBV11-2 and TRBJ2-7, with a tentative D call TRBD2 (6 bases). V lost 0 bases and J 4 bases, leaving 10 bases between the germline ends. Germline CDR1 SGHAT, CDR2 FQNNGV. The CDR3 is 14 amino acids. The DNA for the CDR3 is TGTGCCAGCAGCTTAGATTCGGCGGGGTACGAGCAGTACTTC. The encoded protein is CASSLDSAGYEQYF.

The chain joins TRBV5-4 to TRBJ2-7; 9 bases are shared with TRBD2. CDR1 is SGHNT, CDR2 YYREEE, per germline (reference sequence). This CDR3 is 15 amino acids long. The V and J ends lost 4 bases and 3 bases, in that order; junction bases with no gene match: 8. The CDR3 loop reads CASSPGTSKVYEQYF. The CDR3 coding sequence is TGTGCCAGCAGCCCGGGGACTAGCAAGGTCTACGAGCAGTACTTC.

The chain's CDR3 is CATSATGLNTEAFF. The CDR3, as DNA: TGTGCCACCAGTGCTACAGGGCTGAACACTGAAGCTTTCTTT. The chain has TRBV24-1 and TRBJ1-1; possibly TRBD1 for D (6 bases). The CDR3 spans 14 residues. Looked up from germline, CDR1 is KGHDR and CDR2 is SFDVKD. V was clipped by 5 bases and J by 0 bases, with 9 bases between them.

The chain couples TRBV7-2 to TRBJ2-2; no clear D gene. CDR3 size: 19 residues. V lost 1 base, J lost 0 bases, and 18 bases lay in between. Germline loops: CDR1 SGHTA, CDR2 FQGNSA. CDR3 region: CASSLENHPAPANTGELFF. CDR3 in DNA: TGTGCCAGCAGCTTAGAGAACCATCCAGCGCCGGCGAACACCGGGGAGCTGTTTTTT.

The chain uses TRBV19 and TRBJ1-5; D is unclear. Per germline, CDR1 LNHDA and CDR2 SQIVND (reference sequence). Trimming shortened V by 6 bases and J by 0 bases, and 15 bases separated the two germline ends. CDR3 length: 16 residues. The CDR3 DNA reads TGTGCCAGTAGGACCTGGCAGGCGGATAGCAATCAGCCCCAGCATTTT. Protein: CASRTWQADSNQPQHF.

The chain carries TRBV28 and TRBJ2-5; 8 nucleotides agree with TRBD2. V was pared by 7 bases and J by 0 bases, with 16 bases of the junction left unmatched. Per the germline V gene, CDR1 is MDHEN and CDR2 is SYDVKM. The CDR3 contains 18 residues. In DNA form, the CDR3 reads TGTGCCAGCACCCTACACCGGGGGGGGGTTGGTCACCAAGAGACCCAGTACTTC. Its protein product is CASTLHRGGVGHQETQYF.

The chain joins TRBV7-6 to TRBJ1-5; unclear D gene. The CDR3 runs 14 residues. Germline values: CDR1 SGHVS, CDR2 FNYEAQ. Trimming removed 1 base from V and 8 bases from J, with 12 bases in between. CDR3 region: CASSLDAGREPQHF. The CDR3, as DNA: TGTGCCAGCAGCTTAGACGCGGGTCGCGAGCCCCAGCATTTT.

The chain carries TRBV27 and TRBJ1-6; D is perhaps TRBD1 (6 bases). This CDR3 contains 17 residues. Trimming stripped 5 bases from V and 0 bases from J, with 14 bases between. Germline values: CDR1 MNHEY, CDR2 SMNVEV (reference sequence). Written as DNA, the CDR3 is TGTGCCAGCAGTCCGACAGGTGTAAGCTCCTATAATTCACCCCTCCACTTT. The encoded protein is CASSPTGVSSYNSPLHF.

The chain couples TRBV18 to TRBJ1-2; a weak D match, TRBD1 (5 bases). CDR1 and CDR2 from the germline V gene are KGHSH and LQKENI. CDR3 length equals 15 residues. Trimming took 3 bases from V and 8 from J, leaving 19 bases between them. The CDR3 DNA sequence: TGTGCCAGCTCACCCGGAAGAGGGGTTTTCGGAGGCTACACCTTC. Encoded protein: CASSPGRGVFGGYTF.

V and J are TRBV18 and TRBJ2-1; 9 bases match TRBD2. V lost 6 bases and J lost 8; bases outside the gene matches: 14. The germline CDR1 and CDR2 sequences are KGHSH and LQKENI. CDR3 size: 16 residues. The CDR3 DNA is TGTGCCAGCTCCGTCGTCCCGGGACTAGCCGGGGATGAGCAGTTCTTC. Translation gives CASSVVPGLAGDEQFF.

With respect to this clone: Germline is not matched at one junction end, which may reflect a read error. The V gene is TRBV7-2, the J gene TRBJ2-1; 9 nucleotides align to TRBD2. The length of the CDR3 is 15 residues. CDR1 SGHTA and CDR2 FQGNSA come from the germline V gene. Here the CDR3 reads CASRLAAGGRGEQFF. The CDR3 region has the DNA TGTGCCAGCAGATTAGCGGCGGGGGGGCGAGGTGAGCAGTTCTTC.

The CDR3 region is CASNPRDTYYEQYF. CDR3 nucleotides: TGTGCCAGCAACCCGCGGGACACATACTACGAGCAGTACTTC. The chain links TRBV2 to TRBJ2-7; D may correspond to TRBD1 or TRBD2 (6 bases each). Germline V gene lookup returns CDR1 SNHLY and CDR2 FYNNEI. With 7 bases removed from V and 3 bases from J, the gap between germline ends came to 16 bases. The CDR3 runs to 14 residues.

The gene calls are TRBV19 and TRBJ2-1, with 7 bases fitting TRBD1. V shed 6 bases, J shed 7 bases, and the junction held 18 bases outside the gene matches. From germline, CDR1 is LNHDA and CDR2 SQIVND (reference sequence). CDR3 size: 17 residues. In DNA, the CDR3 is TGTGCCAGTAGCCCCAGGACAGGACATACGAGGGGAAATGAGCAGTTCTTC. Residues: CASSPRTGHTRGNEQFF.

The rearrangement uses TRBV7-8 and TRBJ2-3; 10 bases map to TRBD2. V gave up 4 bases and J gave up 1 base; unmatched junction bases: 8. Germline-derived CDR1 and CDR2 are SGHVS and FQNEAQ. The CDR3 covers 17 residues. The CDR3 bases are TGTGCCAGCAGCTCCCACTTAGCGGGGGGAGGCACAGATACGCAGTATTTT. It specifies CASSSHLAGGGTDTQYF.

This clone was recorded once. The V call is TRBV4-3, the J call TRBJ2-5; possibly TRBD1 for D (6 bases). Germline lookup yields CDR1 LGHNA and CDR2 YSLEER. V gave up 1 base and J gave up 5 bases, with 14 bases separating them. The CDR3 spans 15 residues. This chain's CDR3 is CASSQGNRDLETQYF. The CDR3 DNA is TGCGCCAGCAGCCAAGGTAACAGGGACCTGGAGACCCAGTACTTC.

J is TRBJ1-4 and V is TRBV5-1; no reliable D call. The CDR3 is 20 residues long. With 0 bases removed from V and 0 bases from J, the gap between germline ends came to 21 bases. The germline V gene encodes CDR1 SGHRS and CDR2 YFSETQ. The CDR3 sequence is CASSLDGIRAYPATNEKLFF. As DNA, the CDR3 is TGCGCCAGCAGCTTGGACGGGATTAGGGCCTATCCCGCAACTAATGAAAAACTGTTTTTT.

This clone was picked up one time. The chain joins TRBV6-1 to TRBJ1-3; D gene unclear. The CDR3 totals 15 residues. Trimming took 0 bases from V and 4 from J, leaving 10 bases between them. Germline CDR1 is MNHNS and CDR2 is SASEGT. CDR3 region: CASSEAGSAGNTIYF. The CDR3 DNA reads as TGTGCCAGCAGTGAAGCAGGGTCTGCGGGAAACACCATATATTTT.

The chain employs TRBV3-1 (or the pseudogene TRBV3-2) and TRBJ1-2; D gene unclear. V was trimmed by 3 bases and J by 4 bases, leaving 21 bases between them. CDR1 and CDR2 (germline): LGHDT, YNNKEL (reference sequence). This CDR3 comprises 17 residues. For the CDR3, the DNA is TGTGCCAGCAGCCAGGAAAATATCAGGAGCTATCCCTATGGCTACACCTTC. Residues: CASSQENIRSYPYGYTF.

The CDR3 is CASSDGPNTANYGYTF. In DNA, the CDR3 is TGTGCCAGCAGCGACGGGCCTAACACAGCTAACTATGGCTACACCTTC. The chain combines TRBV7-2 with TRBJ1-2; no reliable D call. Germline V gives CDR1 SGHTA, CDR2 FQGNSA. This CDR3 spans 16 amino acids. Trimming took off 5 bases at V and 0 bases at J, with 16 bases between the two ends.